The rows below give T cell receptor beta chains drawn from one sample of a study of human T cells and chemical hapten exposure. One entry per CDR3 protein results from TCRdb running MiXCR on the RACE reads. This table has roughly 84,000 distinct CDR3 sequences, about 10% appearing once. The sample in question was whole blood, obtained in connection with sensitization to the hapten diphenylcyclopropenone (DPC). These receptors were collected from a woman aged 45-65 years with alopecia areata. Some clones in this sample may be carry-over from other donors' samples. Both conserved end residues are part of each CDR3. A D gene is named only where the DNA matches it firmly. The size entry is marked missing in some rows and otherwise reads once, few, many or a size class.

V: TRBV20-1
J: TRBJ2-3
D: TRBD2
size: -
DNA: TGCAGTGCTCACCCTGTGGCGGGAGCTACAGATACGCAGTATTTT
CDR3: CSAHPVAGATDTQYF

V: TRBV12-3/TRBV12-4
J: TRBJ1-1
D: -
size: -
DNA: TGTGCCAGCAGTCCAATAGAAGGACAGATCACTGAAGCTTTCTTT
CDR3: CASSPIEGQITEAFF

V: TRBV20-1
J: TRBJ2-7
D: -
size: -
DNA: TGCAGTGCTAGACGAACCCGGAGGGCAACCTACGAGCAGTACTTC
CDR3: CSARRTRRATYEQYF

V: TRBV29-1
J: TRBJ2-1
D: -
size: many
DNA: TGCAGCGTCAACCCCAGAAACAATGAGCAGTTCTTC
CDR3: CSVNPRNNEQFF

V: TRBV7-9
J: TRBJ2-7
D: TRBD2
size: many
DNA: TGTGCCAGCAGCCTTAGCGGGAGCTCCTACGAGCAGTACTTC
CDR3: CASSLSGSSYEQYF

V: TRBV25-1
J: TRBJ2-1
D: -
size: many
DNA: TGTGCCAGCAGCAACACTTTTGACAGCCCCGAGCAGTTCTTC
CDR3: CASSNTFDSPEQFF

V: TRBV6-6
J: TRBJ2-5
D: TRBD1
size: -
DNA: TGTGCCAGCAGTGACCGGACAGGGGGTACGAAAGAGACCCAGTACTTC
CDR3: CASSDRTGGTKETQYF

V: TRBV12-3/TRBV12-4
J: TRBJ1-4
D: -
size: few
DNA: TGTGCCAGCAACTCACAGGGAACTAATGAAAAACTGTTTTTT
CDR3: CASNSQGTNEKLFF

V: TRBV4-2
J: TRBJ1-2
D: -
size: many
DNA: TGTGCCAGCAGCCAAGATGTCCAGGCCAACTATGGCTACACCTTC
CDR3: CASSQDVQANYGYTF

V: TRBV28
J: TRBJ2-1
D: -
size: -
DNA: TGTGCCAGCAGTTTGGAGGGAGGTTATGAGCAGTTCTTC
CDR3: CASSLEGGYEQFF

V: TRBV7-2
J: TRBJ2-5
D: TRBD2
size: -
DNA: TGTGCCAGCAGCCAGAGCGGGGGATTAGAGACCCAGTACTTC
CDR3: CASSQSGGLETQYF

V: TRBV5-4
J: TRBJ1-1
D: -
size: many
DNA: TGTGCCAGCAGCTTCCATGACAGGATCAACACTGAAGCTTTCTTT
CDR3: CASSFHDRINTEAFF

V: TRBV20-1
J: TRBJ2-5
D: -
size: many
DNA: TGCAGTGCTACCGAGAACCGGGACACCATTTCCCGGGAAACCCAGTACTTC
CDR3: CSATENRDTISRETQYF

V: TRBV2
J: TRBJ2-2
D: TRBD2
size: few
DNA: TGTGCCAGCATCCGGCGGGAGTTAACCGGGGAGCTGTTTTTT
CDR3: CASIRRELTGELFF

V: TRBV7-9
J: TRBJ2-1
D: -
size: -
DNA: TGTGCCAGCAGCCAACAAAACTACAATGAGCAGTTCTTC
CDR3: CASSQQNYNEQFF